The 30 T cell receptor beta chains presented below share a single source sample, sequenced in a study of blood T cell repertoires in COVID-19. Repertoires were generated with immunoSEQ multiplex PCR, while TCRdb's copy carries only in-frame clones and drops some. The data contain approximately 110,000 clones, 70% to 90% of them singletons. The sample was peripheral blood. These receptors originate from a human donor in a cohort sampled during active COVID-19.

This chain uses TRBV11-3 with TRBJ2-3; 13 bases are shared with TRBD2. In germline, CDR1 is SGHNT, CDR2 YENEEA. V shed 4 bases, J shed 1 base, and the junction held 5 bases outside the gene matches. This CDR3 is 17 amino acids long. The CDR3 here is CASSSTSGGAGTDTQYF. In DNA form, the CDR3 reads TGTGCCAGCAGCTCTACTAGCGGGGGGGCGGGCACAGATACGCAGTATTTT.

This clone has a handful of counts. V usage is TRBV5-5 and J usage is TRBJ2-3, with D tentatively TRBD1 (6 bases). V gave up 5 bases and J gave up 3 bases, with 16 bases separating them. Germline assignment: CDR1 SGHKS and CDR2 YYEKEE (reference sequence). The CDR3 is 15 amino acids. CDR3 loop: CASSATGRFTDTQYF. The DNA for the CDR3 is TGTGCCAGCAGTGCCACAGGGCGCTTTACAGATACGCAGTATTTT.

The chain links TRBV29-1 to TRBJ2-1; D is undetermined. The length of the CDR3 is 10 residues. CDR1 and CDR2 (germline): SQVTM, ANQGSEA. V lost 7 bases and J 8 bases, leaving 9 bases between the germline ends. The CDR3 loop reads CSAIPDEQFF. The CDR3, as DNA: TGCAGCGCCATACCGGATGAGCAGTTCTTC.

This chain joins TRBV5-8 and TRBJ1-3; tentatively, D is TRBD1 (6 bases). CDR3 length: 15 residues. V was cut by 0 bases and J by 4 bases, with 11 bases left in between. CDR1 is SGHTS, CDR2 YDEGEE, per germline. The CDR3 is CASSLGPDRGNTIYF. The CDR3 region has the DNA TGTGCCAGCAGCTTGGGTCCGGACAGAGGAAACACCATATATTTT.

The V gene is TRBV10-3, the J gene TRBJ2-7; TRBD2 agrees at 15 bases. Germline CDR1 reads ENHRY; CDR2 reads SYGVKD. After removal of 5 bases from V and 5 bases from J, the junction contained 4 bases not matched to a gene. The CDR3 sequence is 15 residues long. The CDR3 here is CAISWTSGGENEQYF. The CDR3 DNA sequence: TGTGCCATCAGTTGGACTAGCGGGGGGGAGAACGAGCAGTACTTC.

The CDR3, as DNA: TGTGCCAGCAGCCTGAGATTCTACGAGCAGTACTTC. Translating gives CASSLRFYEQYF. V gene TRBV12-3 or TRBV12-4 combines with J gene TRBJ2-7; the D is unclear. There are 12 residues in the CDR3. V was shortened by 6 bases and J by 3 bases, with 9 bases between the two germline ends.

The chain uses TRBV29-1 and TRBJ2-3, with D possibly TRBD2 on 6 matching bases. The CDR3 runs to 14 residues. CDR1 and CDR2 from the germline V gene are SQVTM and ANQGSEA. The V gene lost 4 bases and the J gene lost 1 base, with 12 bases spanning the gap. As DNA, the CDR3 is TGCAGCGTTGCGGGGGTTCTGGGCACAGATACGCAGTATTTT. Amino acids: CSVAGVLGTDTQYF.

This chain joins TRBV19 and TRBJ1-5; 8 positions match TRBD1. Germline V gene lookup returns CDR1 LNHDA and CDR2 SQIVND (reference sequence). The ends lost 3 bases at V and 4 bases at J; junction bases unmatched: 8. There are 16 residues in the CDR3. CDR3 loop: CASSIVQGANNQPQHF. As DNA, the CDR3 is TGTGCCAGTAGTATTGTGCAGGGGGCAAATAATCAGCCCCAGCATTTT.

The chain employs TRBV18 and TRBJ2-4; D is possibly TRBD2 (7 bases). CDR1 KGHSH and CDR2 LQKENI come from the germline V gene. Deletions cut 2 bases from V and 6 bases from J, with 8 bases between. The length of the CDR3 is 13 residues. This CDR3 reads CASSPAGANIQYF. The CDR3 DNA reads TGTGCCAGCTCACCAGCGGGGGCAAACATTCAGTACTTC.

This clone has just one count. The gene calls are TRBV3-1 (or the pseudogene TRBV3-2) and TRBJ2-1; 14 bases agree with TRBD2. J gave up 11 bases and V 4 bases, and 7 bases lay outside the gene matches. The germline gives CDR1 LGHDT, CDR2 YNNKEL (reference sequence). This CDR3 has 15 amino acids. The CDR3 sequence: CASSPGLAGGPKQFF. Written as DNA, the CDR3 is TGTGCCAGCAGCCCCGGACTAGCGGGAGGCCCTAAGCAGTTCTTC.

V usage is TRBV6-6 and J usage is TRBJ2-3, with 9 bases that match TRBD2. Germline V gene lookup returns CDR1 MNHNY and CDR2 SVGAGI (reference sequence). The CDR3 is 15 amino acids. V lost 4 bases and J lost 0; bases outside the gene matches: 2. The CDR3 loop is CASSSLAGSTDTQYF. Here the CDR3 DNA reads TGTGCCAGCAGTTCGCTAGCGGGGAGCACAGATACGCAGTATTTT.

The CDR3: CASSLAQANSPLHF. As DNA, the CDR3 is TGTGCCAGCAGCTTAGCACAGGCAAATTCACCCCTCCACTTT. The chain carries TRBV7-2 and TRBJ1-6; possibly TRBD1 for D (5 bases). CDR1 is SGHTA and CDR2 is FQGNSA in the germline V gene. The V gene lost 0 bases and the J gene lost 7 bases, with 7 bases spanning the gap. This CDR3 comprises 14 residues. Using reference TRBV7-2 and TRBJ1-6 for the parts outside the CDR3, the full variable domain is GAGVSQSPSNKVTEKGKDVELRCDPISGHTALYWYRQSLGQGLEFLIYFQGNSAPDKSGLPSDRFSAERTGGSVSTLTIQRTQQEDSAVYLCASSLAQANSPLHFGNGTRLTVT.

The CDR3: CAWRDNLGPSEAFF. For the CDR3, the DNA is TGTGCCTGGAGGGATAACCTAGGCCCTTCAGAAGCTTTCTTT. V usage is TRBV30 and J usage is TRBJ1-1; no clear D. Trimming cost V 3 bases and J 8 bases, with 19 bases left between them. Germline V gene sequence: CDR1 GTSNPN, CDR2 SVGIG (reference sequence). CDR3 size: 14 residues.

DNA of the CDR3: TGTGCCTGGACAAACAGGGGGCCTAATGAAAAACTGTTTTTT. Protein: CAWTNRGPNEKLFF. The chain links TRBV30 to TRBJ1-4; 9 bases agree with TRBD1. The CDR3 runs to 14 residues. Germline lookup yields CDR1 GTSNPN and CDR2 SVGIG (reference sequence). Trimming cost V 4 bases and J 3 bases; bases outside gene matches: 3.

The chain is built from TRBV11-3 and TRBJ2-3, with D possibly matching TRBD1 (5 bases). V was cut by 1 base and J by 0 bases, with 8 bases left in between. The CDR3 is made up of 15 amino acids. The germline gives CDR1 SGHNT, CDR2 YENEEA. CDR3 sequence (DNA): TGTGCCAGCAGCTTAGGACAGTCTAGCACAGATACGCAGTATTTT. It translates to CASSLGQSSTDTQYF. Combining the CDR3 with reference TRBV11-3 and TRBJ2-3 gives the whole variable domain EAGVVQSPRYKIIEKKQPVAFWCNPISGHNTLYWYLQNLGQGPELLIRYENEEAVDDSQLPKDRFSAERLKGVDSTLKIQPAELGDSAVYLCASSLGQSSTDTQYFGPGTRLTVL.

The chain joins TRBV4-2 to TRBJ2-2; TRBD2 agrees at 9 bases. The J segment lost 1 base and the V segment lost 2 bases, leaving 5 bases of the junction unmatched. The CDR3 length is 17 residues. Germline V gives CDR1 LGHNA, CDR2 YNFKEQ. The CDR3 DNA reads TGTGCCAGCAGCCAAAGGGGCGGGAGGGAGAACACCGGGGAGCTGTTTTTT. The encoded protein is CASSQRGGRENTGELFF.

The V call is TRBV7-9, the J call TRBJ1-1; possible D gene TRBD1, 5 bases. Germline CDR1 is SEHNR and CDR2 is FQNEAQ (reference sequence). The CDR3 totals 12 residues. V was clipped by 5 bases and J by 5 bases, with 9 bases between them. DNA for the CDR3: TGTGCCAGCAGCGCGCAGGGAACTGAAGCTTTCTTT. This encodes CASSAQGTEAFF.

The chain uses TRBV28 and TRBJ2-3; 8 bases are shared with TRBD2. The CDR3 contains 13 residues. The germline V gene encodes CDR1 MDHEN and CDR2 SYDVKM. J lost 3 bases, V lost 5 bases, and 1 base had no gene match. CDR3 sequence: CASSRGGTDTQYF. The CDR3 coding sequence is TGTGCCAGCAGTCGGGGGGGGACAGATACGCAGTATTTT.

V gene TRBV7-2 combines with J gene TRBJ2-1; 9 nucleotides agree with TRBD2. CDR1 SGHTA and CDR2 FQGNSA come from the germline V gene. CDR3 size: 16 residues. V was pared by 5 bases and J by 6 bases, with 11 bases of the junction left unmatched. This CDR3 is CASSPRGGAGVNEQFF. The CDR3 region has the DNA TGTGCCAGCAGCCCGCGCGGGGGGGCAGGGGTCAATGAGCAGTTCTTC.

The rearrangement joins TRBV10-1 to TRBJ2-5; the D is unclear. CDR3 length equals 13 residues. The germline gives CDR1 WNHNN, CDR2 SYGVQD (reference sequence). Deletions cut 5 bases from V and 5 bases from J, with 12 bases between. CDR3 sequence (DNA): TGCGCCAGCAGTCTAACTTTGTCCGAGACCCAGTACTTC. This encodes CASSLTLSETQYF.

CDR3 loop: CASSYGGPPLHF. CDR3 coding DNA: TGTGCCAGCAGCTACGGGGGTCCACCCCTCCACTTT. The chain is built from TRBV5-6 and TRBJ1-6, with D tentatively TRBD1 (5 bases). CDR1 SGHDT and CDR2 YYEEEE come from the germline V gene. Trimming took 3 bases from V and 11 from J, leaving 9 bases between them. The CDR3 runs 12 residues. Full variable domain (missing parts from reference TRBV5-6 and TRBJ1-6): DAGVTQSPTHLIKTRGQQVTLRCSPKSGHDTVSWYQQALGQGPQFIFQYYEEEERQRGNFPDRFSGHQFPNYSSELNVNALLLGDSALYLCASSYGGPPLHFGNGTRLTVT.

The V gene is TRBV6-5, the J gene TRBJ2-5; D remains ambiguous. The CDR3 has 13 residues. V lost 7 bases and J lost 5, with 14 bases in between. Germline V CDR1 and CDR2: MNHEY, SVGAGI. CDR3 region: CASNSVSYETQYF. Here the CDR3 DNA reads TGTGCCAGCAATTCTGTTAGTTATGAGACCCAGTACTTC.

The J gene is TRBJ2-7, the V gene TRBV2; 8 positions match TRBD2. The CDR3 length is 15 residues. V lost 6 bases to trimming and J lost 2 bases; unmatched junction nucleotides: 9. Germline V gene sequence: CDR1 SNHLY, CDR2 FYNNEI. For the CDR3, the DNA is TGTGCCAGCAGGGCCGGAGCGGGGGTAACCTACGAGCAGTACTTC. It yields the protein CASRAGAGVTYEQYF.

This clone was picked up a small number of times. J is TRBJ1-6 and V is TRBV28; D unresolved. The germline V and J ends were trimmed by 3 bases and 10 bases, with 16 bases remaining between them. This CDR3 is built from 15 residues. Germline V gene lookup returns CDR1 MDHEN and CDR2 SYDVKM. This CDR3 reads CASSLQSWERSPLHF. In DNA form, the CDR3 reads TGTGCCAGCAGTTTGCAAAGTTGGGAGAGATCACCCCTCCACTTT.

The chain couples TRBV3-1 (or the pseudogene TRBV3-2) to TRBJ2-2; the D gene is possibly TRBD2 (6 bases). CDR1 LGHDT and CDR2 YNNKEL come from the germline V gene (reference sequence). Trimming took 4 bases from V and 3 from J, leaving 12 bases between them. CDR3 length equals 15 residues. The CDR3 DNA reads TGTGCCAGCAGCCTGGCGGGGCGGGACACCGGGGAGCTGTTTTTT. It specifies CASSLAGRDTGELFF.

The V call is TRBV7-6, the J call TRBJ2-7; D may be TRBD2 (5 bases). V was shortened by 3 bases and J by 3 bases, with 18 bases between the two germline ends. CDR1 and CDR2 from the germline V gene are SGHVS and FNYEAQ. The CDR3 consists of 16 residues. The CDR3, as DNA: TGTGCCAGCAGCTTCGAGACGGGATCGGTCGACTACGAGCAGTACTTC. Protein: CASSFETGSVDYEQYF.

The V gene is TRBV2, the J gene TRBJ2-5; TRBD1 agrees at 12 bases. The CDR3 has 14 residues. Looked up from germline, CDR1 is SNHLY and CDR2 is FYNNEI. Unmatched junction bases numbered 4, after V lost 7 bases and J lost 4 bases. The CDR3 DNA sequence: TGTGCCAGCACGGGACAGGGGGCTGGAGAGACCCAGTACTTC. As protein: CASTGQGAGETQYF.

This chain joins TRBV4-3 and TRBJ2-7; the match to TRBD1 covers 7 bases. The CDR3 has 17 amino acids. Trimming took 0 bases from V and 2 from J; bases not matched to a gene: 10. Germline V gene lookup returns CDR1 LGHNA and CDR2 YSLEER. The CDR3 protein is CASSQEGYRGATYEQYF. The CDR3, as DNA: TGCGCCAGCAGCCAAGAGGGGTACAGGGGTGCTACCTACGAGCAGTACTTC.

DNA of the CDR3: TGCAGTGCTAGTCTGCGGGGGGGCGGCACTGAAGCTTTCTTT. It encodes CSASLRGGGTEAFF. The rearrangement links TRBV20-1 to TRBJ1-1, with D maybe TRBD1 (6 bases). CDR3 length equals 14 residues. The ends were cut back, 3 bases at V and 4 bases at J, with 15 bases in the middle. The germline gives CDR1 DFQATT, CDR2 SNEGSKA (reference sequence).

This chain links TRBV5-4 with TRBJ2-3; 9 bases are shared with TRBD2. The CDR3 spans 16 residues. Trimming removed 4 bases from V and 0 bases from J; junction bases left unmatched: 6. CDR1 and CDR2 from the germline V gene are SGHNT and YYREEE (reference sequence). The CDR3 DNA follows: TGTGCCAGCAGCCCTTCTAGCGGGGTTAGCACAGATACGCAGTATTTT. It is translated as CASSPSSGVSTDTQYF.